This T cell receptor (beta chain) was sequenced for a study of cytomegalovirus exposure and HLA in healthy donors. Study overall: Of over 300 genotyped donors, roughly 80% clustered with self-reported Caucasian donors. General observations from the study: In a later analysis, TCR beta V- and J-gene trimming showed a link to a missense DCLRE1C variant. It was only CMV serostatus that was available as immune exposure information.

PCR employed 60 Vbeta and 13 Jbeta primers. TCRdb keeps only in-frame clones here, not all; method: immunoSEQ multiplex PCR. Seen here are approximately 190,000 clones, roughly 80% observed once, and the top ten hold 1.5% to 2%. For this clone: Its matching antigen is unknown.

Sequences were obtained from PBMCs. The receptor was derived from a woman younger than 30 in good health and CMV-seronegative.

CDR3 DNA: TGTGCCAGCAGTGAGTCTTTGGGCAGTTCGGGGGGCGGCTACACCTTC. Its translation is CASSESLGSSGGGYTF. The chain combines TRBV2 with TRBJ1-2; possible D gene TRBD1, 6 bases. Trimming left V 3 bases short and J 8 bases short, with 22 bases between. Germline V gives CDR1 SNHLY, CDR2 FYNNEI. CDR3 length: 16 amino acids. Looking up the rest from reference TRBV2 and TRBJ1-2 gives the full variable domain: EPEVTQTPSHQVTQMGQEVILRCVPISNHLYFYWYRQILGQKVEFLVSFYNNEISEKSEIFDDQFSVERPDGSNFTLKIRSTKLEDSAMYFCASSESLGSSGGGYTFGSGTRLTVV.